Listed below are T cell receptor beta chains from one sample, sequenced in a study of shared clonotypes between healthy human individuals. Sequenced by immunoSEQ multiplex PCR; TCRdb stores in-frame clones only, minus some. In the table there are millions of clones, 95% of which are singletons. The sequenced sample was naive CD4+ T cells sorted from blood. Receptor source: a man aged 18 to 35 in good health. Each CDR3 is given with its conserved first and last residue. The D gene is left open where the match is weak. A row's size may be missing; if present it is once, few, many or a size class.

>-|TRBV2|TRBJ1-5|-
CASRLDQPQHF
TGTGCCAGCCGCTTGGATCAGCCCCAGCATTTT
>-|TRBV28|TRBJ2-1|-
CASSLSTVSYNEQFF
TGTGCCAGCAGTTTAAGTACGGTTTCGTACAATGAGCAGTTCTTC
>-|TRBV5-1|TRBJ2-5|-
CASSSEFRETQYF
TGCGCCAGCAGCTCCGAATTTCGCGAGACCCAGTACTTC
>-|TRBV18|TRBJ2-3|-
CASSPARATDTQYF
TGTGCCAGCTCACCGGCCAGGGCGACAGATACGCAGTATTTT
>-|TRBV27|TRBJ1-5|TRBD1
CASSYSGGRFSNQPQHF
TGTGCCAGCAGTTATTCAGGGGGCCGTTTTAGCAATCAGCCCCAGCATTTT
>once|TRBV6-1|TRBJ1-5|-
CASIQTRYGNQPQHF
TGTGCCAGCATACAGACACGGTACGGCAATCAGCCCCAGCATTTT
>-|TRBV6-5|TRBJ2-1|TRBD2
CASSRTSGMRNEQFF
TGTGCCAGCAGTCGGACTAGCGGGATGCGGAATGAGCAGTTCTTC
>-|TRBV4-3|TRBJ2-4|-
CASSQGELVAKNIQYF
TGCGCCAGCAGCCAAGGGGAACTAGTGGCCAAAAACATTCAGTACTTC
>-|TRBV7-9|TRBJ2-3|-
CASSLARGPGTDTQYF
TGTGCCAGCAGCTTAGCGCGGGGGCCCGGGACAGATACGCAGTATTTT
>-|TRBV6-5|TRBJ2-7|TRBD1
CASSHRRDREYEQYF
TGTGCCAGCAGTCATCGCCGGGACAGGGAATACGAGCAGTACTTC
>-|TRBV5-1|TRBJ2-5|TRBD2
CASSPGTSWETQYF
TGCGCCAGCAGCCCCGGGACTAGCTGGGAGACCCAGTACTTC
>-|TRBV4-1|TRBJ1-5|TRBD1
CASSQVGRGRNQPQHF
TGCGCCAGCAGCCAAGTAGGCAGGGGGCGCAATCAGCCCCAGCATTTT
>-|TRBV28|TRBJ1-1|TRBD1
CASSSGQGFKNTEAFF
TGTGCCAGCAGCTCCGGACAGGGCTTTAAGAACACTGAAGCTTTCTTT
>-|TRBV5-6|TRBJ2-7|-
CASSWSEVGYYEQYF
TGTGCCAGCAGCTGGTCCGAGGTGGGCTACTACGAGCAGTACTTC
>-|TRBV25-1|TRBJ1-4|TRBD1
CASSESRDRGVTNEKLFF
TGTGCCAGCAGTGAATCAAGGGACAGGGGTGTAACTAATGAAAAACTGTTTTTT
>-|TRBV4-3|TRBJ2-3|TRBD2
CASSRRPGLAGEVPSTDTQYF
TGCGCCAGCAGCCGGAGACCGGGACTAGCGGGAGAGGTACCCTCCACAGATACGCAGTATTTT
>-|TRBV6-5|TRBJ1-2|TRBD1
CASSRGDRGYGYTF
TGTGCCAGCAGTCGAGGGGACAGGGGCTATGGCTACACCTTC
>once|TRBV7-2|TRBJ2-3|TRBD2
CASSDAGATDTQYF
TGTGCCAGCAGCGACGCGGGAGCCACAGATACGCAGTATTTT
>-|TRBV2|TRBJ2-3|TRBD2
CASSRGGQATDTQYF
TGTGCCAGCAGTCGGGGGGGCCAAGCCACAGATACGCAGTATTTT
>once|TRBV2|TRBJ2-3|TRBD2
CASSGTNIADTQYF
TGTGCCAGTTCCGGGACTAATATCGCAGATACGCAGTATTTT
>-|TRBV6-1|TRBJ1-1|-
CASSKTVMNTEAFF
TGTGCCAGCAGCAAGACAGTTATGAACACTGAAGCTTTCTTT
>-|TRBV6-1|TRBJ1-1|-
CASSDVPPGSEAFF
TGTGCCAGCAGTGATGTCCCCCCGGGATCCGAAGCTTTCTTT
>-|TRBV10-3|TRBJ2-3|TRBD2
CAIRTSGPSTDTQYF
TGTGCCATCAGAACTAGCGGGCCTAGCACAGATACGCAGTATTTT
>-|TRBV2|TRBJ1-5|-
CASSDLRTPSGSNQPQHF
TGTGCCAGCAGTGATTTGAGGACCCCGTCGGGGAGCAATCAGCCCCAGCATTTT
>few|TRBV6-5|TRBJ1-5|-
CASGTAQDDQPQHF
TGTGCCAGCGGAACGGCGCAGGACGATCAGCCCCAGCATTTT
>-|TRBV19|TRBJ1-2|-
CATSRGYINYGYTF
TGTGCCACCTCCAGAGGCTACATTAACTATGGCTACACCTTC
>-|TRBV25-1|TRBJ2-1|-
CASLPGVWGEQFF
TGTGCCAGCCTCCCGGGAGTGTGGGGTGAGCAGTTCTTC
>-|TRBV27|TRBJ2-1|TRBD2
CASSLWGLAGVGEQFF
TGTGCCAGCAGTTTATGGGGACTAGCGGGAGTTGGGGAGCAGTTCTTC
>-|TRBV11-2|TRBJ1-2|-
CASSLGTADGYTF
TGTGCCAGCAGCCTCGGCACCGCGGATGGCTACACCTTC
>-|TRBV30|TRBJ1-4|TRBD1
CAWSVGTGVNEKLFF
TGTGCCTGGAGTGTAGGGACAGGGGTAAATGAAAAACTGTTTTTT
>-|TRBV5-1|TRBJ2-7|TRBD1
CASSLGGTASYEQYF
TGCGCCAGCAGCTTGGGGGGGACAGCCTCCTACGAGCAGTACTTC
>-|TRBV19|TRBJ1-2|-
CASTQNLLTSGYTF
TGTGCCAGTACCCAGAACCTTTTAACGTCCGGCTACACCTTC